The clone carrying this T cell receptor beta chain was found a few times. Its cognate antigen is unknown. The data stem from a study of T-cell memory formation after mild COVID-19. Overall study results and limits: Clones that contracted from day 15 to 85 had balanced CD4/CD8; later expanders were CD4+ biased.

Trimming took off 5 bases at V and 2 bases at J, with 16 bases between the two ends. Germline-derived CDR1 and CDR2 are DFQATT and SNEGSKA (reference sequence). The CDR3 contains 14 residues. After 5'RACE with constant-segment primers, TCR alpha and TCR beta cDNA libraries carrying sample barcodes and UMIs were obtained. MiXCR was run by TCRdb on the 5' RACE reads, yielding one entry per CDR3 protein. Of approximately 150,000 distinct CDR3 sequences listed, approximately 13% are singletons. The rearrangement links TRBV20-1 to TRBJ2-7; D unresolved. The sequence derives from a man in his late teens or twenties who had mild COVID-19 (a few samples of this study predate the infection). Cell type and time point are not known. What was sequenced was PBMCs or a T cell subset sorted from them (not recorded which). For the CDR3, the DNA is TGCAGTGCTTCCACCGGGCCTACCGCCTACGAGCAGTACGTC. It encodes CSASTGPTAYEQYV.